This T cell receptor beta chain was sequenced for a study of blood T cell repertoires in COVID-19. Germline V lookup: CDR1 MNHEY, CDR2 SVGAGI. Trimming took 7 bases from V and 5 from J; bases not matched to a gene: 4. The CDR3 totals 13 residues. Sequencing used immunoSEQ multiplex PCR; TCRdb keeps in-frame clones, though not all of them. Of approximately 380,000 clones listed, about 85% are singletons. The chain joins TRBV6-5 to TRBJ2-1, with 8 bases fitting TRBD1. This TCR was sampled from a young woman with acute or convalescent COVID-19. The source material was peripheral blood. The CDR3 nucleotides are TGTGCCAGCACCGAACAGGGGGACAATGAGCAGTTCTTC. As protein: CASTEQGDNEQFF.